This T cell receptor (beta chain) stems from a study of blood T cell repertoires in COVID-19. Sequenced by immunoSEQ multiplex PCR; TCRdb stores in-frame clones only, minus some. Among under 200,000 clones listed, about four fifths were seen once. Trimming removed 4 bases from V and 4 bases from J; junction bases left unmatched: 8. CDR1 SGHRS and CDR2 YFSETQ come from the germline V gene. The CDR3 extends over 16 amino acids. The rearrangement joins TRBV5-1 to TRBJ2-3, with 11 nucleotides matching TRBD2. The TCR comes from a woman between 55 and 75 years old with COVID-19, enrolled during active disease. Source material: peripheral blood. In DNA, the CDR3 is TGCGCCAGCAGCCCAAAACTAGCGGGGGTAGCAGATACGCAGTATTTT. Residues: CASSPKLAGVADTQYF. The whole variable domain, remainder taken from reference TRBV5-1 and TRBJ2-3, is KAGVTQTPRYLIKTRGQQVTLSCSPISGHRSVSWYQQTPGQGLQFLFEYFSETQRNKGNFPGRFSGRQFSNSRSEMNVSTLELGDSALYLCASSPKLAGVADTQYFGPGTRLTVL.